This TCR beta chain was found in a study of cytomegalovirus exposure and HLA in healthy donors. Whole-study results and caveats: Many donors carried some public TCRs, although rarity characterized most TCR sequences. Accounts indicate the classifier identified cytomegalovirus status with strong specificity and sensitivity.

Assay: immunoSEQ multiplex PCR; the TCRdb copy retains only in-frame clones and omits some. The sample records approximately 150,000 clones, around four fifths being singletons. The germline CDR1 and CDR2 sequences are PRHDT and FYEKMQ (reference sequence). This CDR3 has 15 residues. V was shortened by 1 base and J by 5 bases, with 14 bases between the two germline ends. Turning to this clone: The antigen is not known.

The sequence was collected from a man aged 30-40 years in good health and CMV-seropositive. This chain uses TRBV13 with TRBJ2-5; weak D call: TRBD1 (5 bases). Material: PBMCs. CDR3 sequence reads: CASSLEEGVRETQYF. The DNA of the CDR3 is TGTGCCAGCAGCTTAGAGGAAGGGGTGCGGGAGACCCAGTACTTC.